This T cell receptor beta chain was observed in a study of cytomegalovirus exposure and HLA in healthy donors. Primers included in the PCR were 60 Vbeta and 13 Jbeta primers. Sequencing was performed with immunoSEQ multiplex PCR; in TCRdb, only in-frame clones are kept and a portion is missing. The sample yields under 150,000 clones, approximately 85% seen once. The source of this sequence is a boy aged 5 to 17 in good health and CMV-seronegative. The specimen was PBMCs.

CDR3 protein: CASRLLLQGEEQFF. In DNA form, the CDR3 reads TGCGCCAGCAGACTGCTATTACAGGGAGAGGAGCAGTTCTTC. The chain couples TRBV5-1 to TRBJ2-1; the D gene is possibly TRBD1 (6 bases). CDR1 is SGHRS and CDR2 is YFSETQ in the germline V gene. V was cut by 5 bases and J by 10 bases, with 19 bases left in between. CDR3 length: 14 amino acids.